This T cell receptor (beta chain) comes out of a study of early T cells in non-severe SARS-CoV-2 infection. About the research overall: Sequenced material consisted of bulk RNA (from unsorted whole blood), and chains were unpaired.

Separate cDNA molecules each had unique molecular identifiers attached to them. TCRdb re-analysed the 5' RACE reads in MiXCR, keeping a single row per CDR3 protein. In the table there are some 120,000 distinct CDR3 sequences, 14% to 15% of which are singletons. The germline V gene encodes CDR1 SGHTA and CDR2 FQGNSA. The V end lost 3 bases, the J end lost 6 bases, and 12 bases lay between the germline ends. The CDR3 contains 14 residues. General study results and limits: VDJdb matching skewed toward anti-spike CD8 responses, missing private and CD4 specificities.

With respect to this clonotype: What it recognizes is unknown.

Sequenced: whole blood. The chain carries TRBV7-2 and TRBJ2-1, with D unclear. This TCR came from an adult who was a healthcare worker with PCR-confirmed SARS-CoV-2 infection or an uninfected control (not recorded which). CDR3 amino acids: CASSLSITINEQFF. The CDR3, as DNA: TGTGCCAGCAGCTTGAGTATTACCATCAATGAGCAGTTCTTC.